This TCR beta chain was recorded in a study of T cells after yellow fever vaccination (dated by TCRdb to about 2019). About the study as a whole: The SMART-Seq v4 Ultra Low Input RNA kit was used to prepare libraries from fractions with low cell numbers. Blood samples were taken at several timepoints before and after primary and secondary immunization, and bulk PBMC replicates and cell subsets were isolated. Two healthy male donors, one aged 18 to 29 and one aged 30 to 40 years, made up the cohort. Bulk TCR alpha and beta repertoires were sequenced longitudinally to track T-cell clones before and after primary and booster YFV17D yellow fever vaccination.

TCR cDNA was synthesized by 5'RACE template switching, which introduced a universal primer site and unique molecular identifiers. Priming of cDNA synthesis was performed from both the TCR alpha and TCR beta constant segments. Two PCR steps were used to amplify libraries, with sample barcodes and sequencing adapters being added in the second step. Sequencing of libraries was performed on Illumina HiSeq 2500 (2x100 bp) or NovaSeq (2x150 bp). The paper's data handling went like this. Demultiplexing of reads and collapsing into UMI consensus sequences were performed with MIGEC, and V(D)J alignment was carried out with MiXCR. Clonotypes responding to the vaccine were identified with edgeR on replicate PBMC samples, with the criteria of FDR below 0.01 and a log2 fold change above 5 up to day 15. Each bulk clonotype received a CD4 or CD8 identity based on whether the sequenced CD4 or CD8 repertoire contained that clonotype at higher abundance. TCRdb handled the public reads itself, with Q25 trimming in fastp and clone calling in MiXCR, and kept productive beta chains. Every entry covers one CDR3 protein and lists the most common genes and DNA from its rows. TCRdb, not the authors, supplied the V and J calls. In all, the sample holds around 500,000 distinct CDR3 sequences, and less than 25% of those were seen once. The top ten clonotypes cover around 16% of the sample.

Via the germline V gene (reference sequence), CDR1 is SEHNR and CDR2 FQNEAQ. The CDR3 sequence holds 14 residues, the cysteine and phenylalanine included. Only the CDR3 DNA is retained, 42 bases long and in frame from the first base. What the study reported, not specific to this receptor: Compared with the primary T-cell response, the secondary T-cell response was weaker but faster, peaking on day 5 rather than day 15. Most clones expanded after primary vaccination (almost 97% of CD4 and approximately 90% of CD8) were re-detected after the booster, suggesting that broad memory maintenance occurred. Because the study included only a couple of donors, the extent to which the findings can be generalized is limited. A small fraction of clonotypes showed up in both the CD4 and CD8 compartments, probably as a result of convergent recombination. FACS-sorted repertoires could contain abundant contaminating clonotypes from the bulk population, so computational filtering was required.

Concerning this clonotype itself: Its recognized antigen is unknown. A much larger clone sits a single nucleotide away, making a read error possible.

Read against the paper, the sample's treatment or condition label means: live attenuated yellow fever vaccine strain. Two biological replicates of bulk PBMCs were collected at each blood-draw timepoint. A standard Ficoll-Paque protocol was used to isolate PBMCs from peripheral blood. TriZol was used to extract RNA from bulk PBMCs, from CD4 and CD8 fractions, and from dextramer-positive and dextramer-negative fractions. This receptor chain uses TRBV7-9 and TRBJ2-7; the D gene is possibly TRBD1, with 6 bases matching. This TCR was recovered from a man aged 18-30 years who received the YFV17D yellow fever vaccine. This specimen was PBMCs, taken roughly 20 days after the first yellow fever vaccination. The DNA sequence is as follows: TGTGCCATCAGCTTAGTCGGACAGACCTACGAGCAGTACTTC. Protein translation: CAISLVGQTYEQYF. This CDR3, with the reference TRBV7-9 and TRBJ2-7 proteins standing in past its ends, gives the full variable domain DTGVSQNPRHKITKRGQNVTFRCDPISEHNRLYWYRQTLGQGPEFLTYFQNEAQLEKSRLLSDRFSAERPKGSFSTLEIQRTEQGDSAMYLCAISLVGQTYEQYFGPGTRLTVT.